Following are 18 T cell receptor beta chains from one sample sequenced in a study of OX40 agonist ivuxolimab in advanced cancers. Library generation was performed with the immunoSEQ multiplex PCR assay. The source is immuneACCESS, and TCRdb retained only in-frame sequences with V and J called. Part of the clones is not carried over; for the studies checked, unresolved V genes explain less than half of this, and the remainder is unexplained. The sample table records 100,000 or so clones; less than 90% of these occur just once. Around 5.2% of the sample rests with the top ten. The source material was CD4+ or CD8+ T cells sorted from blood, sampled in a trial of the OX40 agonist ivuxolimab. These receptors were taken from an adult with an advanced solid tumor such as melanoma, head and neck, liver or kidney cancer.

As for this clone: The same CDR3 is also encoded by other DNA sequences in this sample. The genes are TRBV11-3 and TRBJ1-1; D is perhaps TRBD1 (5 bases). Germline-derived CDR1 and CDR2 are SGHNT and YENEEA. With 3 bases removed from V and 0 bases from J, the gap between germline ends came to 5 bases. The CDR3 has 13 amino acids. The CDR3 here is CASSLTVNTEAFF. The CDR3 DNA reads as TGTGCCAGCAGCTTGACAGTGAACACTGAAGCTTTCTTT.

The chain has TRBV6-1 and TRBJ1-5; 9 bases align to TRBD1. Germline V gene data show CDR1 as MNHNS and CDR2 as SASEGT. The CDR3 is 14 amino acids. Losses at the gene ends were 8 bases for V and 4 bases for J; bases not matched to a gene: 6. CDR3 nucleotide sequence: TGTGCCAGCGAGACAGGGGGGGGGAATCAGCCCCAGCATTTT. It is translated as CASETGGGNQPQHF.

The V and J genes are TRBV19 and TRBJ2-2; 11 bases line up with TRBD1. Trimming removed 7 bases from V and 4 bases from J; junction bases left unmatched: 2. Per germline, CDR1 LNHDA and CDR2 SQIVND (reference sequence). CDR3 size: 14 residues. In DNA, the CDR3 is TGTGCCAGTATGGGACAGGGGGGCACCGGGGAGCTGTTTTTT. It translates to CASMGQGGTGELFF.

This chain joins TRBV18 and TRBJ1-2; D not resolved. The ends were cut back, 3 bases at V and 6 bases at J, with 11 bases in the middle. The CDR3 spans 13 residues. The germline V gene encodes CDR1 KGHSH and CDR2 LQKENI. As DNA, the CDR3 is TGTGCCAGCTCACCGATAGGTCCGGATGGCTACACCTTC. Its protein is CASSPIGPDGYTF.

This chain connects TRBV9 to TRBJ1-6; D is unresolved. CDR1 SGDLS and CDR2 YYNGEE come from the germline V gene. Trimming removed 3 bases at V and 5 bases at J, with 15 bases between. This CDR3 comprises 16 residues. The CDR3 region is CASSAQAQAHNSPLHF. CDR3 DNA: TGTGCCAGCAGCGCCCAGGCCCAAGCCCATAATTCACCCCTCCACTTT. Drawing the rest from reference TRBV9 and TRBJ1-6, the complete variable domain is DSGVTQTPKHLITATGQRVTLRCSPRSGDLSVYWYQQSLDQGLQFLIQYYNGEERAKGNILERFSAQQFPDLHSELNLSSLELGDSALYFCASSAQAQAHNSPLHFGNGTRLTVT.

The genes are TRBV7-9 and TRBJ2-3, with TRBD2 identical over 10 bases. Per germline, CDR1 SEHNR and CDR2 FQNEAQ (reference sequence). The junction had 8 bases not matched to a gene; V was cut back by 2 bases and J by 0 bases. The CDR3 covers 18 residues. The CDR3 DNA is TGTGCCAGCAGCTTAATAGCGGGGGGCTCGTGGAGCACAGATACGCAGTATTTT. Its translation: CASSLIAGGSWSTDTQYF. The variable domain in full, with the rest retrieved from reference TRBV7-9 and TRBJ2-3, is DTGVSQNPRHKITKRGQNVTFRCDPISEHNRLYWYRQTLGQGPEFLTYFQNEAQLEKSRLLSDRFSAERPKGSFSTLEIQRTEQGDSAMYLCASSLIAGGSWSTDTQYFGPGTRLTVL.

The chain joins TRBV10-3 to TRBJ2-7; TRBD1 might be the D (6 bases). The CDR3 contains 14 residues. The germline V and J ends were trimmed by 1 base and 0 bases, with 7 bases remaining between them. CDR1 is ENHRY and CDR2 is SYGVKD in the germline V gene. The CDR3 DNA sequence: TGTGCCATCAGTGAGTTCAGGGGCTCCTACGAGCAGTACTTC. It encodes CAISEFRGSYEQYF.

The rearrangement links TRBV7-9 to TRBJ1-2; no reliable D call. The germline gives CDR1 SEHNR, CDR2 FQNEAQ (reference sequence). CDR3 length equals 13 residues. V was clipped by 1 base and J by 6 bases, with 9 bases between them. The CDR3 here is CASSLEGSDGYTF. The CDR3 bases are TGTGCCAGCAGCTTAGAGGGATCGGATGGCTACACCTTC.

The V call is TRBV27, the J call TRBJ2-1; D not certain. V was pared by 4 bases and J by 3 bases, with 10 bases between. The length of the CDR3 is 14 residues. Germline lookup yields CDR1 MNHEY and CDR2 SMNVEV (reference sequence). CDR3 bases: TGTGCCAGCAGTTGGGGATCGGGCTACAATGAGCAGTTCTTC. Amino acid sequence: CASSWGSGYNEQFF.

In this sample, this clone turned up a few times. Other DNA variants within this sample encode the same CDR3. The chain joins TRBV9 to TRBJ1-1; a weak D match, TRBD1 (5 bases). This CDR3 contains 13 residues. CDR1 and CDR2 from the germline V gene are SGDLS and YYNGEE. V gave up 2 bases and J gave up 1 base, with 6 bases separating them. CDR3 in amino acids: CASSVTGNTEAFF. CDR3 coding DNA: TGTGCCAGCAGCGTTACAGGGAACACTGAAGCTTTCTTT.

The chain links TRBV28 to TRBJ2-5; TRBD1 agrees at 8 bases. Trimming at V came to 6 bases and at J to 2 bases, leaving 11 bases not matched to a gene. The CDR3 consists of 16 residues. Germline V lookup: CDR1 MDHEN, CDR2 SYDVKM. The CDR3 nucleotides read TGTGCCAGCAGCCTAGCCCTCGGACAGGGTCAAGAGACCCAGTACTTC. Translation gives CASSLALGQGQETQYF.

This chain connects TRBV19 to TRBJ1-1, with a tentative D call TRBD1 (5 bases). Germline CDR1 is LNHDA and CDR2 is SQIVND (reference sequence). The CDR3 extends over 13 amino acids. Trimming took 7 bases from V and 4 from J, leaving 13 bases between them. CDR3 nucleotides: TGTGCCAGTATCGCCGGGGCGGGCACTGAAGCTTTCTTT. Its translation: CASIAGAGTEAFF.

This clone has just a few counts. The rearrangement joins TRBV30 to TRBJ1-3; D not resolved. Germline loops: CDR1 GTSNPN, CDR2 SVGIG (reference sequence). Trimming stripped 5 bases from V and 0 bases from J, with 11 bases between. This CDR3 region has 14 residues. The CDR3 spells CAWGKGGSGNTIYF. The CDR3 DNA is TGTGCCTGGGGTAAGGGCGGCTCTGGAAACACCATATATTTT.

This chain joins TRBV7-9 and TRBJ2-3, with no clear D. The CDR3 extends over 12 amino acids. The V end was cut by 2 bases, the J end by 8 bases, with 8 bases between. Germline V gene lookup returns CDR1 SEHNR and CDR2 FQNEAQ (reference sequence). The CDR3 DNA follows: TGTGCCAGCAGCTTAACTGAGGTTACGCAGTATTTT. It encodes CASSLTEVTQYF.

The DNA for the CDR3 is TGTGCCAGCAGTGTAGAGGGGGGCCTTGAAAAACTGTTTTTT. The encoded protein is CASSVEGGLEKLFF. This chain connects TRBV2 to TRBJ1-4, with a tentative D call TRBD1 (6 bases). V was pared by 4 bases and J by 7 bases, with 13 bases between. Germline CDR1 is SNHLY and CDR2 is FYNNEI. There are 14 residues in the CDR3.

As concerns this clone: Other DNA sequences in the same sample also yield this CDR3. The chain joins TRBV5-1 to TRBJ2-5; D is undetermined. Germline V lookup: CDR1 SGHRS, CDR2 YFSETQ. Trimming took off 2 bases at V and 0 bases at J, with 2 bases between the two ends. CDR3 size: 12 residues. The CDR3 spells CASSLDQETQYF. In DNA form, the CDR3 reads TGCGCCAGCAGCTTAGACCAAGAGACCCAGTACTTC.

The CDR3 bases are TGTGCCAGCAGCAGACGGACAGGGGGAGACTCTGAAGCTTTCTTT. The encoded protein is CASSRRTGGDSEAFF. V usage is TRBV7-8 and J usage is TRBJ1-1, with 10 bases that match TRBD1. Looked up from germline, CDR1 is SGHVS and CDR2 is FQNEAQ. With V trimmed by 5 bases and J by 6 bases, 9 bases remained unmatched. This CDR3 has 15 residues.

This chain uses TRBV7-9 with TRBJ1-2; the match to TRBD1 covers 9 bases. Germline trimming cut 1 base from V and 4 bases from J; bases unmatched to any gene: 10. In germline, CDR1 is SEHNR, CDR2 FQNEAQ (reference sequence). The CDR3 contains 17 residues. The CDR3 loop is CASSLVGQGIWSYGYTF. The CDR3 coding sequence is TGTGCCAGCAGCTTAGTGGGACAGGGTATTTGGAGCTATGGCTACACCTTC.